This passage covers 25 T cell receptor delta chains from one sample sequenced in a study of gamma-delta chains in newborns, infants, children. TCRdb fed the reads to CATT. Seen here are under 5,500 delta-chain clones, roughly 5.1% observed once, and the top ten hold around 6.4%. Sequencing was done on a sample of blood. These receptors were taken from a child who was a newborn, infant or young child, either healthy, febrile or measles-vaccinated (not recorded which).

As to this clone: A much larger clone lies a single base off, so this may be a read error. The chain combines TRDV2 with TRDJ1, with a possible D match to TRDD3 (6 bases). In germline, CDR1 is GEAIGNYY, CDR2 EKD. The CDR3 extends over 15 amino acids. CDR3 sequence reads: CACDPVGVYTDKRIF. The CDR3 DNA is TGTGCCTGTGACCCCGTGGGGGTCTACACCGATAAACGCATCTTT.

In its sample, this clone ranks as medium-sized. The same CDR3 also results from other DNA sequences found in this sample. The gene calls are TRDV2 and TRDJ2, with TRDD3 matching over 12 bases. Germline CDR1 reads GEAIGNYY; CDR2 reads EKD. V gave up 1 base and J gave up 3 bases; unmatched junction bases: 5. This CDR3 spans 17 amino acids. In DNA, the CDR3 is TGTGCCTGTGACACAGTACTGGGGGATACCCTGACAGCACAACTCTTCTTT. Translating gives CACDTVLGDTLTAQLFF.

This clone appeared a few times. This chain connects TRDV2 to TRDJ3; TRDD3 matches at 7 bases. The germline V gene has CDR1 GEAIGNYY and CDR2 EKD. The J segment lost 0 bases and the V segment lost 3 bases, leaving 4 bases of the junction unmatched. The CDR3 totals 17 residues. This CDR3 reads CACDGIPSSWDTRQMFF. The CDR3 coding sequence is TGTGCCTGTGACGGGATACCGAGCTCCTGGGACACCCGACAGATGTTTTTC.

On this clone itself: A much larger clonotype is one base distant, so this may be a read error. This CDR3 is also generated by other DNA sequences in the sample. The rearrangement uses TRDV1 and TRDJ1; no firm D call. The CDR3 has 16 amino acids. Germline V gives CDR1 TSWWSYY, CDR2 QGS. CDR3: CALGVAEGRYTDKLIF. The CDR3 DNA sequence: TGTGCTCTCGGGGTCGCCGAGGGACGGTACACCGATAAACTCATCTTT.

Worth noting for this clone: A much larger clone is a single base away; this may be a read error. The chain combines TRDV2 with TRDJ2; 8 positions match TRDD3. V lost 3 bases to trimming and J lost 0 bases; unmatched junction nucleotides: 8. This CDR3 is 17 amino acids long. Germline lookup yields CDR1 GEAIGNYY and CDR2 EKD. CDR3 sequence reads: CACDALGDPALTAQLFF. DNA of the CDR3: TGTGCCTGTGACGCCTTGGGGGATCCCGCTTTGACAGCACAACTCTTCTTT.

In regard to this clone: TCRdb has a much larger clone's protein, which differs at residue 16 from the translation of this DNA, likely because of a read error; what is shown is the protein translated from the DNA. The CDR3 bases are TGTGCCTGTGACACCGTACTGGGGGGATCTCAGTACACCGATAAACCCATCTTT. This codes for CACDTVLGGSQYTDKPIF. This chain links TRDV2 with TRDJ1; 8 bases map to TRDD3. Germline CDR1 and CDR2: GEAIGNYY and EKD. The CDR3 loop spans 18 amino acids.

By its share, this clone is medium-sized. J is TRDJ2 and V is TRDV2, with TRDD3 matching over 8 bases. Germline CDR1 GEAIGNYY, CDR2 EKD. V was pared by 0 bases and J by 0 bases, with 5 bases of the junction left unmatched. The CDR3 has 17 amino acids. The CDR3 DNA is TGTGCCTGTGACACCCTGGGGGAGAAAGCTTTGACAGCACAACTCTTCTTT. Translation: CACDTLGEKALTAQLFF.

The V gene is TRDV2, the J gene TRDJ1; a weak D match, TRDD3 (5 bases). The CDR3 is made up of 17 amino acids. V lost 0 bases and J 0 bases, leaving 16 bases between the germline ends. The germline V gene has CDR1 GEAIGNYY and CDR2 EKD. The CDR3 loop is CACDTVLDPGYTDKLIF. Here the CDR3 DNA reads TGTGCCTGTGACACCGTACTGGACCCTGGGTACACCGATAAACTCATCTTT.

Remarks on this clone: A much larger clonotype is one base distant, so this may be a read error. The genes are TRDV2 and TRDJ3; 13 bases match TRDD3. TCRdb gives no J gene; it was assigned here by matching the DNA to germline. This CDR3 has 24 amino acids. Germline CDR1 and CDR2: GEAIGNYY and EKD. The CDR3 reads CACDTGGTYTGGYEDSWNTRQMFF. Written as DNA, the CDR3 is TGTGCCTGTGACACCGGTGGGACCTACACTGGGGGATACGAAGACTCCTGGAACACCCGACAGATGTTTTTC.

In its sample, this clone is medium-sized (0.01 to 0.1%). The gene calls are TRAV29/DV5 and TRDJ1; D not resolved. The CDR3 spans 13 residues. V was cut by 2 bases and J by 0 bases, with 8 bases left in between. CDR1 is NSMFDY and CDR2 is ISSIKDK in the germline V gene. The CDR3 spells CAARRPYTDKLIF. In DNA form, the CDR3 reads TGTGCAGCAAGACGGCCGTACACCGATAAACTCATCTTT.

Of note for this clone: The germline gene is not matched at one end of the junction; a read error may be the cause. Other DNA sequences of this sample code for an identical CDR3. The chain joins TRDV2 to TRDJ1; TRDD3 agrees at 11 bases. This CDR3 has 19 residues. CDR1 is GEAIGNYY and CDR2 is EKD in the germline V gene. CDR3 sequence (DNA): TGTGCCTGTGACACCGCGCCACTGGGGGATAAGCCCAACACCGATAAACTTATCTTT. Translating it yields CACDTAPLGDKPNTDKLIF.

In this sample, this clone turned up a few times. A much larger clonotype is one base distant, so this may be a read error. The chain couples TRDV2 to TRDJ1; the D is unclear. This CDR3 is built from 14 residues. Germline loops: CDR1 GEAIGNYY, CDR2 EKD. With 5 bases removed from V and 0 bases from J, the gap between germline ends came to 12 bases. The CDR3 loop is CACGSLVYTDKLIF. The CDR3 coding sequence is TGTGCCTGTGGCTCCCTTGTTTACACCGATAAACTCATCTTT.

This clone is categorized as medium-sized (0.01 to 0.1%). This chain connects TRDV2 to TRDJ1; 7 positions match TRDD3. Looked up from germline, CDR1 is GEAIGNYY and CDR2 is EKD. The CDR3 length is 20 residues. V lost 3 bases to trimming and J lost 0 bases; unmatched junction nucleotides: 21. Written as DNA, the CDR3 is TGTGCCTGTGACGGCGTTAAAGGCTGGGGGTCTAGACCGTACACCGATAAACTCATCTTT. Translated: CACDGVKGWGSRPYTDKLIF.

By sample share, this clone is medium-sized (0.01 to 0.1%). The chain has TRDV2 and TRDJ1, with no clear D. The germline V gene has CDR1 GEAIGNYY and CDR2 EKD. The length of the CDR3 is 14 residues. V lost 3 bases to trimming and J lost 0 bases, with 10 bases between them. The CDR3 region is CACDPLMYTDKLIF. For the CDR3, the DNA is TGTGCCTGTGACCCCCTGATGTACACCGATAAACTCATCTTT.

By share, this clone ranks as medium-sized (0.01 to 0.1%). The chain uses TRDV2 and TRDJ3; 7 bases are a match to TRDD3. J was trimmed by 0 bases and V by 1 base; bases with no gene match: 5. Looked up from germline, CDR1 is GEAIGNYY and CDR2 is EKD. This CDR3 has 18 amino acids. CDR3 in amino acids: CACDTAGGRSWDTRQMFF. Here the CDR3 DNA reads TGTGCCTGTGACACGGCTGGGGGTCGCTCCTGGGACACCCGACAGATGTTTTTC.

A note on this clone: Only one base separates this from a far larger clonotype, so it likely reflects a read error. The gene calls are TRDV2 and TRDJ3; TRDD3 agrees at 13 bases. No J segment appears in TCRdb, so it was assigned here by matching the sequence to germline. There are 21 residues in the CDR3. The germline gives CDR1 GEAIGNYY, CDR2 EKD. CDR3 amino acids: CSCDSITGGYETDWDTRQMFF. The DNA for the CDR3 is TGTTCCTGTGACTCCATTACTGGGGGATACGAAACGGATTGGGACACCCGACAGATGTTTTTC.

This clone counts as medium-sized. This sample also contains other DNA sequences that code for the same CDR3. CDR3 DNA sequence: TGTGCCTGTGACACCGCGGAGGGCTCCTGGGACACCCGACAGATGTTTTTC. It specifies CACDTAEGSWDTRQMFF. The chain joins TRDV2 to TRDJ3; D remains ambiguous. The germline CDR1 and CDR2 sequences are GEAIGNYY and EKD. V lost 0 bases and J lost 0, with 8 bases in between. The CDR3 is made up of 17 amino acids.

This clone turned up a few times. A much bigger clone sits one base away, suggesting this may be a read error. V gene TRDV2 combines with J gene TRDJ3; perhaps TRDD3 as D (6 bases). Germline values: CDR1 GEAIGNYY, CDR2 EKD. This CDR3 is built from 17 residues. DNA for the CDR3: TGTGCCTGTGACAGTACTGGCGGCTCCTGGGGCACCCGACAGATGTTTTTC. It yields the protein CACDSTGGSWGTRQMFF.

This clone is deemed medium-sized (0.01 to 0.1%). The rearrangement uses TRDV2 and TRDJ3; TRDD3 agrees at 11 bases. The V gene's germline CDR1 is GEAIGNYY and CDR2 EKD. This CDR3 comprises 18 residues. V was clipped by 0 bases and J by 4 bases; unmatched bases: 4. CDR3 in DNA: TGTGCCTGTGACACCTACTGGGGGATATCGTGGGACACCCGACAGATGTTTTTC. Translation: CACDTYWGISWDTRQMFF.

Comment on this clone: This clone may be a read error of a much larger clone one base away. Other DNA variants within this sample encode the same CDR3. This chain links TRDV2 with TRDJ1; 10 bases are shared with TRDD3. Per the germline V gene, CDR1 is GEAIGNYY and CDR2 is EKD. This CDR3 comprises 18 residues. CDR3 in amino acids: CACDVLGGIRSHPDKLIF. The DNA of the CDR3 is TGTGCCTGTGACGTCTTGGGGGGGATACGCTCTCACCCCGATAAGCTCATCTTT.

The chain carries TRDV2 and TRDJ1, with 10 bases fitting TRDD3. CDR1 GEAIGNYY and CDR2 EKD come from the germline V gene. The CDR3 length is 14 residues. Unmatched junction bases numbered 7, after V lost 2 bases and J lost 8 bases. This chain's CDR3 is CACDKVLGDEKLIF. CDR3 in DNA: TGTGCCTGTGACAAAGTACTGGGGGATGAGAAACTCATCTTT.

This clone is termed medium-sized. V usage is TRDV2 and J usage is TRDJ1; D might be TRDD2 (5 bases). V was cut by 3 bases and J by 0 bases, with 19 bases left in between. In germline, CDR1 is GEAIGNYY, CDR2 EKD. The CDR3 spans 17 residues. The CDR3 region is CACDPLLRSKYTDKLIF. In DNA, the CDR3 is TGTGCCTGTGACCCCCTACTCCGTTCGAAGTACACCGATAAACTCATCTTT.

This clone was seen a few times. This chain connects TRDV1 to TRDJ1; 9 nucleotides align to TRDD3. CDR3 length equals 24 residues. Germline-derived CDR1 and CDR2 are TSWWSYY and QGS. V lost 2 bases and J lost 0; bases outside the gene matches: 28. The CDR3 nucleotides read TGTGCTCTTGGGGAATCGGGGCGGTACCCTCAGTACTGGGGGACGACACCGTACACCGATAAACTCATCTTT. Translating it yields CALGESGRYPQYWGTTPYTDKLIF.

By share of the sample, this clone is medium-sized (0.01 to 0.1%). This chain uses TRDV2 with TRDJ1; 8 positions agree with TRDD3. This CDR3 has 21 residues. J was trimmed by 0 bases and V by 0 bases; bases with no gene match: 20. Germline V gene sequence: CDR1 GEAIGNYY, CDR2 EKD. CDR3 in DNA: TGTGCCTGTGACACCGTGGCCCTCCCGGCGGGGGATAAAAGGGACACCGATAAACTCATCTTT. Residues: CACDTVALPAGDKRDTDKLIF.

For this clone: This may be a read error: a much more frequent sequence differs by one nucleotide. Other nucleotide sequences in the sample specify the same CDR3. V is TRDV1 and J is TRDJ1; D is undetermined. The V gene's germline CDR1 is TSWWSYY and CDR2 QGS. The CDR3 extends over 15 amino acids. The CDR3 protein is CALGERGAYTDKLIF. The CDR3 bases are TGTGCTCTTGGGGAACGCGGCGCGTACACCGATAAACTAATCTTT.